This T cell receptor beta chain was sequenced during a study of blood T cell repertoires in COVID-19. This table comes from immunoSEQ multiplex PCR, and its TCRdb copy is limited to in-frame clones, with some not included. Among over 20,000 clones listed, 83% were seen once. V dropped 2 bases and J dropped 0 bases, with 7 bases sitting between them. The CDR3 contains 14 residues. The germline V gene has CDR1 SGHNT and CDR2 YENEEA. This clone occurred a few times. The V and J genes are TRBV11-3 and TRBJ1-1; D perhaps matches TRBD1 (6 bases). Sequencing used peripheral blood. This clonotype was obtained from a human donor in a cohort sampled during active COVID-19. The CDR3 DNA reads TGTGCCAGCAGCTTACAGGGGATGAACACTGAAGCTTTCTTT. Protein: CASSLQGMNTEAFF.